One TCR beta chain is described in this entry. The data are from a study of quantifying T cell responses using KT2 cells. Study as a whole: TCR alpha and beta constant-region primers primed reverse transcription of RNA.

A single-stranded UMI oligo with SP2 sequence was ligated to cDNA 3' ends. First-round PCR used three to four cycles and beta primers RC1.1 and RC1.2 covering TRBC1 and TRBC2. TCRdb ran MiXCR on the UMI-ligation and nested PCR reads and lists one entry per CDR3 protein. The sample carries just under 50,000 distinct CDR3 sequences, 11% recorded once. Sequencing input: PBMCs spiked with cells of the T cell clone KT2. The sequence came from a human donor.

The CDR3 spells CATSRELAGQNEQFF. The CDR3 DNA sequence: TGTGCCACCAGCAGAGAACTAGCGGGCCAGAATGAGCAGTTCTTC. This chain connects TRBV15 to TRBJ2-1; 9 bases map to TRBD2. The V gene's germline CDR1 is LNHNV and CDR2 YYDKDF (reference sequence). The V and J ends lost 0 bases and 7 bases, in that order; junction bases with no gene match: 4. The CDR3 has 15 amino acids.